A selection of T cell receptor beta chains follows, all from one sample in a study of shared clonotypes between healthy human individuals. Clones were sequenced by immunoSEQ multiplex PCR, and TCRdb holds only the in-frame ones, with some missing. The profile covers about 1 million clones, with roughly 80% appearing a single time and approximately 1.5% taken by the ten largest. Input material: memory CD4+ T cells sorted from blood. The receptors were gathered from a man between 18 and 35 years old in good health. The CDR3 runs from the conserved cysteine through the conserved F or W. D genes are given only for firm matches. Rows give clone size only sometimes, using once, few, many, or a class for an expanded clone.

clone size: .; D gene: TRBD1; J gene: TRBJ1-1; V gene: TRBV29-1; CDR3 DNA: TGCAGCGGGGTACAGGGGGCTGAGAACACTGAAGCTTTCTTT; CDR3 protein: CSGVQGAENTEAFF
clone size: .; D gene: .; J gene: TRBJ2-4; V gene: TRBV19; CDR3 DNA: TGTGCCAGTAGTATAGTCCCGCAGGGGCCGAGGAACATTCAGTACTTC; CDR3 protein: CASSIVPQGPRNIQYF
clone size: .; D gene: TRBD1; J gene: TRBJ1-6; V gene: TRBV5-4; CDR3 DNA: TGTGCCAGCAGCCAGGACAGGGGACAGATGAATTCACCCCTCCACTTT; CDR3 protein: CASSQDRGQMNSPLHF
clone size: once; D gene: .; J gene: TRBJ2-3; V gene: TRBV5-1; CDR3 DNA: TGCGCCAGCAGCTCGGGAACTAGCACAGATACGCAGTATTTT; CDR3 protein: CASSSGTSTDTQYF
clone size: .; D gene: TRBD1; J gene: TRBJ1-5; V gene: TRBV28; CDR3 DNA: TGTGCCAGCAGTTCCAGCAGGGGGCGCGGAGACAATCAGCCCCAGCATTTT; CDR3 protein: CASSSSRGRGDNQPQHF
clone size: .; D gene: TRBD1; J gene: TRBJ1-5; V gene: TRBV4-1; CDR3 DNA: TGCGCCAGCAGCCAAACAGGGGGGAATCAGCCCCAGCATTTT; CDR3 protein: CASSQTGGNQPQHF
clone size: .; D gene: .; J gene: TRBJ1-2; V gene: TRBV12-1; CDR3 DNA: TGTGCCAGCAGCTTTGGTCGGCCCGGACACCGATGTCTGAACTATGGCTACACCTTC; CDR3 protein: CASSFGRPGHRCLNYGYTF
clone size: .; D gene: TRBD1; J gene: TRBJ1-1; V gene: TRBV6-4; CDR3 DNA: TGTGCCAGCAGTCCCGGGACAGGGGATGGTGAAGCTTTCTTT; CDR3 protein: CASSPGTGDGEAFF
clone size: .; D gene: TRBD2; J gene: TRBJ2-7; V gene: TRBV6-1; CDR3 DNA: TGTGCCAGCCAGCGACTAGCGGACTCCTACGAGCAGTACTTC; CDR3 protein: CASQRLADSYEQYF
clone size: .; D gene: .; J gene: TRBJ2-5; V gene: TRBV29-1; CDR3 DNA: TGCAGCGTTAGGTTCTGGGAGACCCAGTACTTC; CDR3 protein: CSVRFWETQYF
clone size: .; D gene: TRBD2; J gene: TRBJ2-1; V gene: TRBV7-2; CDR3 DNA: TGTGCCAGCAGCTTAGGCGGGGGAACTTACAATGAGCAGTTCTTC; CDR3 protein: CASSLGGGTYNEQFF
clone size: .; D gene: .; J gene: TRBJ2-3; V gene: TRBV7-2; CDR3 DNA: TGTGCCAGCAGCTTAGGCGGCCTTAGCACAGATACGCAGTATTTT; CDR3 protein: CASSLGGLSTDTQYF
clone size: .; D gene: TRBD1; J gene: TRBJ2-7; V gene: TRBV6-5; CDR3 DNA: TGTGCCAGCGGGGGACAGGGATCCTACGAGCAGTACTTC; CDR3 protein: CASGGQGSYEQYF
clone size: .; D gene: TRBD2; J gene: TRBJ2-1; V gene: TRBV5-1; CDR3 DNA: TGCGCCAGCAGCTACCTGACTAGCGGGTACAATGAGCAGTTCTTC; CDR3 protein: CASSYLTSGYNEQFF
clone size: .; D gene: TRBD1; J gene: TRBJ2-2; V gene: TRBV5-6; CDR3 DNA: TGTGCCAGCAGCCCGGGTCTGGGACAGGGGACCCCCGGGGAGCTGTTTTTT; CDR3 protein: CASSPGLGQGTPGELFF